The 26 T cell receptor beta chains in this list originate from one sample, sequenced in a study of human T cells and chemical hapten exposure. TCRdb re-called the RACE reads through MiXCR, storing one row per CDR3 protein. The table lists tens of thousands of distinct CDR3 sequences, 9% to 12% of them singletons. The time point: pre-sensitization, week 0. Indicated treatment: therapeutic diphenylcyclopropenone sensitization with weekly scalp DPC. Sequencing started from total RNA isolated from unfractionated whole blood. Sequenced here: whole blood, sampled in connection with sensitization to the hapten diphenylcyclopropenone (DPC). Receptor source: a man in his forties or fifties with alopecia areata. Some clones in this sample may be carry-over from other donors' samples.

V gene TRBV28 combines with J gene TRBJ2-1; D remains unclear. This CDR3 spans 13 amino acids. Germline loops: CDR1 MDHEN, CDR2 SYDVKM. The germline V and J ends were trimmed by 6 bases and 5 bases, with 11 bases remaining between them. The CDR3 coding sequence is TGTGCCAGCAGCCCTGCAGGAAACAATGAGCAGTTCTTC. Translation gives CASSPAGNNEQFF.

This clonotype was detected ten times or more. The chain combines TRBV16 with TRBJ1-1; possible D gene TRBD1, 5 bases. The germline V and J ends were trimmed by 3 bases and 4 bases, with 9 bases remaining between them. The germline V gene encodes CDR1 KGHSY and CDR2 FQNENV. This CDR3 spans 13 amino acids. CDR3 residues: CASSQGGTTEAFF. CDR3 bases: TGTGCCAGCAGCCAGGGGGGGACCACTGAAGCTTTCTTT.

This clonotype was counted ten times or more. The CDR3 reads CASEVANGNTIYF. The CDR3 nucleotides are TGTGCCAGCGAGGTTGCAAATGGAAACACCATATATTTT. The rearrangement joins TRBV6-1 to TRBJ1-3; D gene uncertain. This CDR3 comprises 13 residues. Germline V gene lookup returns CDR1 MNHNS and CDR2 SASEGT. V was trimmed by 8 bases and J by 3 bases, leaving 11 bases between them.

This clonotype was seen many times. This chain connects TRBV28 to TRBJ2-7, with 7 bases identical to TRBD1. The CDR3 loop spans 14 amino acids. V gave up 5 bases and J gave up 4 bases; unmatched junction bases: 8. Per germline, CDR1 MDHEN and CDR2 SYDVKM. For the CDR3, the DNA is TGTGCCAGCAGTCCACCGGGACAGCTTTACGAGCAGTACTTC. This sequence encodes CASSPPGQLYEQYF.

This chain uses TRBV29-1 with TRBJ2-3; D remains unclear. V was shortened by 3 bases and J by 2 bases, with 6 bases between the two germline ends. The CDR3 has 12 residues. Looked up from germline, CDR1 is SQVTM and CDR2 is ANQGSEA. The CDR3 DNA is TGCAGCGTTGAGGGCAACACAGATACGCAGTATTTT. Translation: CSVEGNTDTQYF.

This clonotype was observed once. The chain employs TRBV29-1 and TRBJ2-1; 8 bases are shared with TRBD1. V gave up 8 bases and J gave up 9 bases; unmatched junction bases: 12. This CDR3 has 13 amino acids. The germline V gene has CDR1 SQVTM and CDR2 ANQGSEA. This chain's CDR3 is CSLRDRPEGEQFF. The CDR3 DNA reads as TGCAGCCTGAGGGACAGGCCGGAGGGTGAGCAGTTCTTC.

This clonotype has a count of ten or more. This chain uses TRBV2 with TRBJ2-7, with TRBD1 matching 8 bases. J gave up 6 bases and V 6 bases, and 16 bases lay outside the gene matches. The CDR3 length is 16 residues. Germline lookup yields CDR1 SNHLY and CDR2 FYNNEI. The CDR3 DNA reads TGTGCCAGCAGGCTCACCCGCGGGACAGGATTAGGCGAGCAGTACTTC. This gives the protein CASRLTRGTGLGEQYF. The whole variable domain, remainder taken from reference TRBV2 and TRBJ2-7, is EPEVTQTPSHQVTQMGQEVILRCVPISNHLYFYWYRQILGQKVEFLVSFYNNEISEKSEIFDDQFSVERPDGSNFTLKIRSTKLEDSAMYFCASRLTRGTGLGEQYFGPGTRLTVT.

Concerning this clonotype: With a much larger clone just one base away, this may be a read error. The chain has TRBV7-2 and TRBJ2-1, with 7 positions matching TRBD2. V lost 5 bases, J lost 10 bases, and 8 bases stayed unmatched. The CDR3 covers 13 residues. Germline CDR1 and CDR2: SGHTA and FQGNSA. The CDR3 DNA sequence: TGTGCCAGCAGCCCGGAGCGGGGCGAGGAGCAGTTCTTC. It is translated as CASSPERGEEQFF.

This clonotype has at least ten counts. V and J are TRBV4-3 and TRBJ2-3; D possibly corresponds to TRBD1 (6 bases). The V gene's germline CDR1 is LGHNA and CDR2 YSLEER. This CDR3 contains 15 residues. V was shortened by 4 bases and J by 0 bases, with 11 bases between the two germline ends. The CDR3 bases are TGCGCCAGCAGCCCAGGGGTTTCTAGCACAGATACGCAGTATTTT. Its translation is CASSPGVSSTDTQYF.

The sample holds a few counts of this clonotype. The chain has TRBV4-2 and TRBJ2-1, with D possibly being TRBD2 (5 bases). This CDR3 comprises 16 residues. Looked up from germline, CDR1 is LGHNA and CDR2 is YNFKEQ. Between the trimmed V and J ends, which lost 3 bases and 3 bases, there was a span of 15 bases. For the CDR3, the DNA is TGTGCCAGCAGCCACAATAACCCCCGGGACTACAATGAGCAGTTCTTC. Its translation is CASSHNNPRDYNEQFF.

This clonotype was seen a few times. The V gene is TRBV29-1, the J gene TRBJ2-5, with D tentatively TRBD2 (7 bases). With 6 bases removed from V and 4 bases from J, the gap between germline ends came to 9 bases. The germline gives CDR1 SQVTM, CDR2 ANQGSEA. The CDR3 has 11 amino acids. CDR3: CSVGGLETQYF. CDR3 coding DNA: TGCAGCGTGGGGGGGCTAGAGACCCAGTACTTC.

This clonotype was detected many times. The chain is built from TRBV10-2 and TRBJ2-1; 14 nucleotides align to TRBD2. This CDR3 has 15 residues. Germline V lookup: CDR1 WSHSY, CDR2 SAAADI. The trim removed 6 bases at V and 6 bases at J, leaving 4 bases unmatched. CDR3 bases: TGCGCCAGCAGATTAGGACTAGCGGGAGGCAATGAGCAGTTCTTC. Encoded protein: CASRLGLAGGNEQFF.

There are many counts of this clonotype. This sequence joins TRBV5-1 and TRBJ2-1; 9 bases line up with TRBD2. The CDR3 spans 18 residues. Germline trimming cut 0 bases from V and 0 bases from J; bases unmatched to any gene: 7. Per germline, CDR1 SGHRS and CDR2 YFSETQ. In DNA, the CDR3 is TGCGCCAGCAGCTTGGAGGCTAGCGGGGACAGCTCCTACAATGAGCAGTTCTTC. It codes for CASSLEASGDSSYNEQFF.

At least ten counts were recorded for this clonotype. The V and J genes are TRBV7-8 and TRBJ2-1; possible D gene TRBD2, 5 bases. Trimming shortened V by 2 bases and J by 7 bases, and 18 bases separated the two germline ends. Germline lookup yields CDR1 SGHVS and CDR2 FQNEAQ. This CDR3 region has 16 residues. The CDR3 protein is CASSLRSTRGGNEQFF. CDR3 nucleotide sequence: TGTGCCAGCAGCTTAAGGTCCACCCGGGGTGGGAATGAGCAGTTCTTC.

This clonotype was seen repeatedly, ten times or more. This chain links TRBV2 with TRBJ1-5; D uncertain. Germline V gene data show CDR1 as SNHLY and CDR2 as FYNNEI. The CDR3 length is 15 residues. V lost 6 bases and J 2 bases, leaving 14 bases between the germline ends. As DNA, the CDR3 is TGTGCCAGCAGCCCCATGGACTCCGGCAATCAGCCCCAGCATTTT. Amino acid sequence: CASSPMDSGNQPQHF.

The sample holds many counts of this clonotype. The chain couples TRBV20-1 to TRBJ2-1; TRBD2 agrees at 8 bases. V was clipped by 0 bases and J by 10 bases; unmatched bases: 8. Germline loops: CDR1 DFQATT, CDR2 SNEGSKA (reference sequence). CDR3 length equals 14 residues. CDR3 protein: CSARDPGLASEQFF. CDR3 coding DNA: TGCAGTGCTAGAGATCCAGGACTAGCAAGCGAGCAGTTCTTC.

This clonotype has a count of ten or more. The chain combines TRBV10-2 with TRBJ1-1; D is unresolved. Germline V gives CDR1 WSHSY, CDR2 SAAADI. V shed 5 bases and J shed 6 bases, with 16 bases lying between them. The CDR3 is 14 amino acids. As DNA, the CDR3 is TGCGCCAGCAGTTCCCCAGGTTTGGACGCTGAAGCTTTCTTT. The encoded protein is CASSSPGLDAEAFF.

The sample holds one count of this clonotype. A much larger clonotype is one base distant, so this may be a read error. The V call is TRBV20-1, the J call TRBJ2-1; a possible D gene is TRBD2 (6 bases). The V gene's germline CDR1 is DFQATT and CDR2 SNEGSKA (reference sequence). Trimming stripped 5 bases from V and 0 bases from J, with 17 bases between. There are 16 residues in the CDR3. The CDR3 spells CSAWTMATSSYNEQFF. As DNA, the CDR3 is TGCAGTGCTTGGACTATGGCTACAAGCTCCTACAATGAGCAGTTCTTC.

The CDR3 sequence: CATRGSDRPGTEAFF. Written as DNA, the CDR3 is TGTGCCACTCGCGGGTCAGACCGGCCGGGCACTGAAGCTTTCTTT. This chain uses TRBV24-1 with TRBJ1-1; D unclear. This CDR3 is built from 15 residues. The V and J ends lost 10 bases and 4 bases respectively, with 21 bases between them. Germline V gene data show CDR1 as KGHDR and CDR2 as SFDVKD.

About this clonotype: This may arise from a read error, as a much more abundant clone is one base away. The rearrangement uses TRBV2 and TRBJ1-1; perhaps TRBD1 as D (6 bases). The CDR3 consists of 13 residues. CDR1 is SNHLY and CDR2 is FYNNEI in the germline V gene. V lost 7 bases to trimming and J lost 0 bases, with 9 bases between them. The CDR3 reads CASKGEMNTEAFF. CDR3 bases: TGTGCCAGCAAGGGGGAGATGAACACTGAAGCTTTCTTT. Using reference TRBV2 and TRBJ1-1 for the parts outside the CDR3, the full variable domain is EPEVTQTPSHQVTQMGQEVILRCVPISNHLYFYWYRQILGQKVEFLVSFYNNEISEKSEIFDDQFSVERPDGSNFTLKIRSTKLEDSAMYFCASKGEMNTEAFFGQGTRLTVV.

The chain employs TRBV29-1 and TRBJ2-2; tentatively, D is TRBD2 (6 bases). Trimming removed 4 bases from V and 6 bases from J, with 12 bases in between. The CDR3 length is 13 residues. Germline CDR1 and CDR2: SQVTM and ANQGSEA. CDR3 protein: CSVGTTTSGELFF. CDR3 nucleotides: TGCAGCGTTGGGACTACGACGTCCGGGGAGCTGTTTTTT.

The genes are TRBV6-5 and TRBJ2-5; D not certain. The V gene's germline CDR1 is MNHEY and CDR2 SVGAGI. The CDR3 is 15 amino acids. The V and J ends lost 2 bases and 2 bases respectively, with 12 bases between them. The CDR3 sequence: CASSYRPGRQETQYF. As DNA, the CDR3 is TGTGCCAGCAGTTACCGCCCCGGACGGCAAGAGACCCAGTACTTC.

Only a few counts were recorded for this clonotype. The chain carries TRBV5-1 and TRBJ2-2; D uncertain. The CDR3 runs 12 residues. Between the trimmed V and J ends, which lost 7 bases and 4 bases, there was a span of 8 bases. The germline CDR1 and CDR2 sequences are SGHRS and YFSETQ. The CDR3 DNA reads TGCGCCAGCCCAGAAGCCACCGGGGAGCTGTTTTTT. Amino acid sequence: CASPEATGELFF.

The chain carries TRBV25-1 and TRBJ2-7; 7 bases fit TRBD2. Per germline, CDR1 MGHDK and CDR2 SYGVNS. J lost 0 bases, V lost 8 bases, and 10 bases had no gene match. The CDR3 is made up of 15 amino acids. The chain's CDR3 is CASSTSGIRSYEQYF. CDR3 sequence (DNA): TGTGCCAGCTCAACAAGCGGGATCCGCTCCTACGAGCAGTACTTC.

This sequence joins TRBV11-2 and TRBJ2-5; D is ambiguous. The CDR3 contains 13 residues. Germline values: CDR1 SGHAT, CDR2 FQNNGV. Trimming removed 1 base from V and 5 bases from J, with 8 bases in between. In DNA, the CDR3 is TGTGCCAGCAGCTTAGCGCGTTACGAGACCCAGTACTTC. Protein product: CASSLARYETQYF.

This clonotype was picked up many times. The chain couples TRBV7-8 to TRBJ1-4; D remains ambiguous. V was trimmed by 2 bases and J by 0 bases, leaving 10 bases between them. The CDR3 totals 16 residues. CDR1 is SGHVS, CDR2 FQNEAQ, per germline. The CDR3 DNA sequence: TGTGCCAGCAGCTTAAGTGTTCGAGCAACTAATGAAAAACTGTTTTTT. It yields the protein CASSLSVRATNEKLFF.